What follows describes a single TCR beta chain. What it binds is not known. Second doses at about 4 or about 12 weeks were pooled. The sample originates from a study of T cell responses to AZD1222 COVID-19 vaccine. Notes on the study in general: As reported, nearly half of all spike-specific TCRs target variant regions that are unmutated. Spike as a whole was targeted by vaccine-associated CD4 TCRs, dominant at 160-218 and 743-854. When two AZD1222 doses had been given, Spike-specific TCR breadth and depth rose.

Assay used: immunoSEQ multiplex PCR; TCRdb lists only in-frame clones, some missing. The repertoire holds some 140,000 clones, with about 93% as singletons. The sequence was collected from an adult who received the AZD1222 COVID-19 vaccine. Material: peripheral blood, obtained 28 days after the second AZD1222 dose.

This CDR3 is CASSFGGRGGLPYEQYF. CDR3 nucleotide sequence: TGTGCCAGCAGCTTTGGAGGCCGGGGCGGACTTCCCTACGAGCAGTACTTC. This rearrangement joins TRBV5-6 to TRBJ2-7; D assignment may be TRBD1 or TRBD2 (5 bases each). Trimming removed 2 bases from V and 2 bases from J, with 20 bases in between. The CDR3 runs to 17 residues. Germline V gene lookup returns CDR1 SGHDT and CDR2 YYEEEE.